Below, 7 T cell receptor beta chains from the same sample are listed, as sequenced in a study of T cell changes during pregnancy in multiple sclerosis. Using immunoSEQ multiplex PCR, the repertoire was profiled, and TCRdb retains in-frame clones only, with some absent. The sample has 40,000 or so clones, around nine tenths seen once. Sample: CD8+ T cells from peripheral blood mononuclear cells, taken in the first trimester of pregnancy. The receptors shown here come from a female donor with multiple sclerosis, enrolled in a pregnancy study.

J is TRBJ2-7 and V is TRBV15, with 10 nucleotides matching TRBD2. The ends lost 5 bases at V and 2 bases at J; junction bases unmatched: 6. The CDR3 length is 15 residues. Per germline, CDR1 LNHNV and CDR2 YYDKDF (reference sequence). The CDR3 region is CATSPRSGGAYEQYF. CDR3 coding DNA: TGTGCCACCAGCCCTAGGAGCGGGGGGGCCTACGAGCAGTACTTC.

The chain carries TRBV9 and TRBJ1-2, with D possibly TRBD1 on 5 matching bases. V was clipped by 2 bases and J by 0 bases, with 20 bases between them. Germline CDR1 and CDR2: SGDLS and YYNGEE. The CDR3 consists of 18 residues. DNA of the CDR3: TGTGCCAGCAGCGTCTCTCCGGCGGGGGGAGCCCCTAACTATGGCTACACCTTC. Its protein is CASSVSPAGGAPNYGYTF.

This clone has only one observation. The gene calls are TRBV14 and TRBJ1-2; TRBD1 agrees at 9 bases. With 1 base clipped from V and 8 bases from J, the junction kept 8 bases outside the gene matches. This CDR3 has 15 amino acids. Germline lookup yields CDR1 SGHDN and CDR2 FVKESK. CDR3 sequence reads: CASSQARTGVSGYTF. The DNA for the CDR3 is TGTGCCAGCAGCCAAGCTCGGACAGGGGTGTCCGGCTACACCTTC. The full variable domain, rest sourced from reference TRBV14 and TRBJ1-2, is EAGVTQFPSHSVIEKGQTVTLRCDPISGHDNLYWYRRVMGKEIKFLLHFVKESKQDESGMPNNRFLAERTGGTYSTLKVQPAELEDSGVYFCASSQARTGVSGYTFGSGTRLTVV.

V gene TRBV6-5 combines with J gene TRBJ1-2, with 11 bases fitting TRBD1. The V segment lost 5 bases and the J segment 4 bases; nucleotides outside the gene matches: 3. Germline V gene data show CDR1 as MNHEY and CDR2 as SVGAGI. The CDR3 extends over 14 amino acids. CDR3 amino acids: CASSEGTGGYGYTF. The CDR3 DNA is TGTGCCAGCAGTGAAGGGACAGGGGGCTATGGCTACACCTTC.

The V and J genes are TRBV4-2 and TRBJ2-5, with TRBD2 matching 8 bases. The V gene's germline CDR1 is LGHNA and CDR2 YNFKEQ. This CDR3 spans 16 amino acids. The V segment lost 0 bases and the J segment 5 bases; nucleotides outside the gene matches: 8. This chain's CDR3 is CASSQEMTGGLETQYF. CDR3 nucleotide sequence: TGTGCCAGCAGCCAAGAAATGACGGGGGGGCTCGAGACCCAGTACTTC.

V usage is TRBV4-3 and J usage is TRBJ2-2, with 9 bases fitting TRBD1. The germline V gene has CDR1 LGHNA and CDR2 YSLEER. The CDR3 spans 18 residues. V shed 0 bases, J shed 5 bases, and the junction held 10 bases outside the gene matches. The CDR3 coding sequence is TGCGCCAGCAGCCAAGATTTTACGGGGACAGGGAATACCGGGGAGCTGTTTTTT. It encodes CASSQDFTGTGNTGELFF.

The V call is TRBV4-2, the J call TRBJ2-3; weak D call: TRBD2 (5 bases). Germline lookup yields CDR1 LGHNA and CDR2 YNFKEQ. Trimming removed 1 base at V and 5 bases at J, with 10 bases between. This CDR3 is built from 14 residues. CDR3 region: CASSQGPAGDTQYF. CDR3 sequence (DNA): TGTGCCAGCAGCCAAGGTCCCGCGGGAGATACGCAGTATTTT.